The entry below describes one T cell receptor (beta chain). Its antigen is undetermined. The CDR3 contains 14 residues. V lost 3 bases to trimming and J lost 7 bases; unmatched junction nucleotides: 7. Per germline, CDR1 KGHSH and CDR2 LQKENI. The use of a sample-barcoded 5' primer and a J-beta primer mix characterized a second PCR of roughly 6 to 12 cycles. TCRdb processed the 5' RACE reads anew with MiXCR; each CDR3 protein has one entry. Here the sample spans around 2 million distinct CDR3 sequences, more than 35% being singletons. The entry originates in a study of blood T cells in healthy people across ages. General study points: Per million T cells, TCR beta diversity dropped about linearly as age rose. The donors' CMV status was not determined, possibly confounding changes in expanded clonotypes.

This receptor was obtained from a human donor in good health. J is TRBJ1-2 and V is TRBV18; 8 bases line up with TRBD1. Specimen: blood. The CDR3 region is CASSPPTGAPGYTF. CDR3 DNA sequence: TGTGCCAGCTCACCTCCGACAGGGGCTCCTGGCTACACCTTC.